These T cell receptor beta chains were read from a single sample in a study of shared clonotypes between healthy human individuals. The table came from immunoSEQ multiplex PCR; TCRdb's copy has only in-frame clones and leaves some out. The sample gives over 2 million clones, over 85% of which show up once; roughly 0.13% is in the top ten. Source material: naive CD4+ T cells sorted from blood. These receptors came from a man between 18 and 35 years old in good health. Both conserved end residues are part of each CDR3. Each record gives: CDR3 length, J gene, clone size, D gene, V gene, CDR3 protein, CDR3 DNA. D genes are given only for firm matches. Only part of the rows carry a size: once, few, many, or a class if the clone is expanded.

length: 13; J: TRBJ1-2; size: NA; D: NA; V: TRBV7-2; CDR3: CASVLQGRYGYTF; DNA: TGTGCCAGCGTGCTCCAGGGCCGCTATGGCTACACCTTC
length: 16; J: TRBJ2-5; size: NA; D: TRBD2; V: TRBV5-4; CDR3: CASSKGGGVLQETQYF; DNA: TGTGCCAGCAGCAAGGGCGGGGGGGTCCTTCAAGAGACCCAGTACTTC
length: 13; J: TRBJ2-7; size: NA; D: NA; V: TRBV10-1; CDR3: CASSDRVPYEQYF; DNA: TGCGCCAGCAGTGACCGGGTCCCCTACGAGCAGTACTTC
length: 14; J: TRBJ2-5; size: NA; D: NA; V: TRBV15; CDR3: CATSRGLGGETQYF; DNA: TGTGCCACCAGCAGAGGACTAGGGGGGGAGACCCAGTACTTC
length: 14; J: TRBJ1-1; size: NA; D: TRBD1; V: TRBV2; CDR3: CASSAQGGGTEAFF; DNA: TGTGCCAGCAGTGCACAGGGGGGTGGCACTGAAGCTTTCTTT
length: 18; J: TRBJ2-7; size: NA; D: TRBD1; V: TRBV5-1; CDR3: CASRSTSTGTGHSYEQYF; DNA: TGCGCCAGCAGGTCTACCAGCACCGGGACAGGGCACTCCTACGAGCAGTACTTC
length: 12; J: TRBJ1-5; size: NA; D: NA; V: TRBV30; CDR3: CAWSTTGQPQHF; DNA: TGTGCCTGGAGTACGACGGGGCAGCCCCAGCATTTT
length: 13; J: TRBJ2-5; size: NA; D: NA; V: TRBV30; CDR3: CAWSVGPDVTQYF; DNA: TGTGCCTGGAGTGTAGGGCCCGATGTGACCCAGTACTTC
length: 12; J: TRBJ2-3; size: NA; D: NA; V: TRBV6-5; CDR3: CASSYLGDTQYF; DNA: TGTGCCAGCAGTTACCTGGGTGATACGCAGTATTTT
length: 15; J: TRBJ1-5; size: NA; D: NA; V: TRBV6-6; CDR3: CASSYRDISNQPQHF; DNA: TGTGCCAGCAGTTACAGGGATATCAGCAATCAGCCCCAGCATTTT
length: 13; J: TRBJ2-7; size: NA; D: TRBD1; V: TRBV30; CDR3: CAWTPDRTYEQYF; DNA: TGTGCCTGGACTCCGGACAGGACCTACGAGCAGTACTTC
length: 15; J: TRBJ1-2; size: NA; D: TRBD1; V: TRBV7-2; CDR3: CASSPETGSNYGYTF; DNA: TGTGCCAGCAGCCCTGAGACAGGGTCCAACTATGGCTACACCTTC
length: 15; J: TRBJ2-5; size: once; D: NA; V: TRBV7-2; CDR3: CASSLGSRNQETQYF; DNA: TGTGCCAGCAGCTTAGGGTCAAGGAACCAAGAGACCCAGTACTTC
length: 16; J: TRBJ1-5; size: NA; D: TRBD1; V: TRBV4-2; CDR3: CASSQDQTGARQPQHF; DNA: TGTGCCAGCAGCCAAGATCAGACAGGGGCTAGACAGCCCCAGCATTTT
length: 18; J: TRBJ2-3; size: NA; D: TRBD2; V: TRBV11-2; CDR3: CASSYRRRSGTRLDTQYF; DNA: TGTGCCAGCAGCTACCGTCGTCGTAGCGGGACCCGTTTGGATACGCAGTATTTT
length: 16; J: TRBJ1-6; size: NA; D: TRBD1; V: TRBV7-8; CDR3: CASSLGNFGDRSPLHF; DNA: TGTGCCAGCAGCTTAGGTAACTTCGGGGACAGATCACCCCTCCACTTT
length: 15; J: TRBJ2-7; size: NA; D: TRBD1; V: TRBV19; CDR3: CASSRDRPSSYEQYF; DNA: TGTGCCAGTAGCCGGGACAGACCGAGCTCCTACGAGCAGTACTTC
length: 14; J: TRBJ1-2; size: NA; D: TRBD1; V: TRBV2; CDR3: CASKGQGANYGYTF; DNA: TGTGCCAGCAAAGGACAGGGGGCTAACTATGGCTACACCTTC
length: 15; J: TRBJ1-1; size: NA; D: NA; V: TRBV6-5; CDR3: CASSYSGRENTEAFF; DNA: TGTGCCAGCAGTTACTCGGGACGGGAGAACACTGAAGCTTTCTTT